Included here is one T cell receptor (beta chain) sequence, with context. Only in-frame clones appear in the TCRdb table, and some are missing; sequencing was by immunoSEQ multiplex PCR. Of about 71,000 clones listed, about 85% are singletons. The CDR3 is made up of 15 amino acids. Germline V gene data show CDR1 as MDHEN and CDR2 as SYDVKM. V gave up 5 bases and J gave up 2 bases; unmatched junction bases: 5. The sample is drawn from a study of blood T cell repertoires in COVID-19. The chain joins TRBV28 to TRBJ2-7; TRBD2 agrees at 11 bases. Sequencing used peripheral blood. The origin of this receptor is a man at least 80 years old with acute or convalescent COVID-19. CDR3 loop: CASSIGLAGTYEQYF. The CDR3, as DNA: TGTGCCAGCAGTATAGGACTAGCGGGTACCTACGAGCAGTACTTC.